The rows below give T cell receptor beta chains drawn from one sample of a study of shared clonotypes between healthy human individuals. Sequencing was performed with immunoSEQ multiplex PCR; in TCRdb, only in-frame clones are kept and a portion is missing. The data show approximately 600,000 clones, around 96% seen once. The sequenced material came from naive CD8+ T cells sorted from blood. These receptor sequences come from a woman aged 25 to 39 in good health. CDR3s include the opening cysteine and the closing phenylalanine or tryptophan. A D gene is named only where the DNA matches it firmly. Size is omitted from some rows. Given values are once, few, many or a class for expanded clones.

CDR3	DNA	length	D	J	V	size
CAWSILASTDTQYF	TGTGCCTGGAGTATACTAGCTAGCACAGATACGCAGTATTTT	14	-	TRBJ2-3	TRBV30	-
CASSLPPDGLNTEAFF	TGTGCCAGCAGTTTACCGCCGGACGGTTTGAACACTGAAGCTTTCTTT	16	-	TRBJ1-1	TRBV7-9	-
CASSPRTGDGYTF	TGTGCCAGTAGTCCCCGGACAGGGGATGGCTACACCTTC	13	TRBD1	TRBJ1-2	TRBV19	-
CASSPISSPKYEQYF	TGTGCCAGCAGCCCAATCTCGTCCCCGAAATACGAGCAGTACTTC	15	-	TRBJ2-7	TRBV7-9	-
CASSMQGTEQYF	TGTGCCAGCAGCATGCAGGGTACCGAGCAGTACTTC	12	-	TRBJ2-7	TRBV11-3	few
CASSLGGFRMDTQYF	TGCGCCAGCAGCTTGGGGGGTTTCAGGATGGATACGCAGTATTTT	15	-	TRBJ2-3	TRBV5-1	-
CASSQVEGPYEQYF	TGCGCCAGCAGCCAAGTCGAGGGGCCATACGAGCAGTACTTC	14	-	TRBJ2-7	TRBV4-1	-
CASSWRTSGRYNEQFF	TGTGCCAGCAGCTGGAGGACTAGCGGGAGATACAATGAGCAGTTCTTC	16	TRBD2	TRBJ2-1	TRBV7-2	-
CASSQGAGVYLEQYF	TGTGCCAGCAGCCAAGGAGCGGGAGTATATCTCGAGCAGTACTTC	15	TRBD2	TRBJ2-7	TRBV4-2	few
CSVWDRGRYQSYEQYF	TGCAGCGTTTGGGATAGGGGTCGGTATCAGTCCTACGAGCAGTACTTC	16	-	TRBJ2-7	TRBV29-1	-
CASSSLAGGVYEQYF	TGTGCCAGCAGTTCGCTAGCGGGAGGCGTGTACGAGCAGTACTTC	15	TRBD2	TRBJ2-7	TRBV27	-
CASSLRDRRHNEQFF	TGCGCCAGCAGCTTGAGGGACAGGCGCCACAATGAGCAGTTCTTC	15	TRBD1	TRBJ2-1	TRBV5-1	-
CASSSSASSRVGYTF	TGTGCCAGCAGCTCGTCAGCGTCTTCACGAGTCGGCTACACCTTC	15	-	TRBJ1-2	TRBV7-9	-
CASSPLFGKGSNEQFF	TGTGCCAGCAGTCCTCTCTTCGGGAAAGGAAGCAATGAGCAGTTCTTC	16	-	TRBJ2-1	TRBV27	-
CASSQEGVGELFF	TGCGCCAGCAGCCAAGAGGGGGTCGGGGAGCTGTTTTTT	13	-	TRBJ2-2	TRBV4-1	-
CASSPSTGGFEQYF	TGTGCCAGCAGTCCCTCGACAGGGGGTTTCGAGCAGTACTTC	14	TRBD1	TRBJ2-7	TRBV27	-
CASSPGTGVRYEQYF	TGTGCCAGCAGCCCTGGGACAGGGGTCCGATACGAGCAGTACTTC	15	TRBD1	TRBJ2-7	TRBV5-5	-
CASRDGTGELFF	TGTGCCAGCAGGGACGGCACCGGGGAGCTGTTTTTT	12	-	TRBJ2-2	TRBV2	-
CASSSGPLQGHEQFF	TGTGCCAGCAGCTCGGGACCCCTCCAGGGCCATGAGCAGTTCTTC	15	-	TRBJ2-1	TRBV7-9	-
CASSHGLDGDYEQYF	TGTGCCAGCAGTCACGGACTCGACGGTGACTACGAGCAGTACTTC	15	-	TRBJ2-7	TRBV11-2	-